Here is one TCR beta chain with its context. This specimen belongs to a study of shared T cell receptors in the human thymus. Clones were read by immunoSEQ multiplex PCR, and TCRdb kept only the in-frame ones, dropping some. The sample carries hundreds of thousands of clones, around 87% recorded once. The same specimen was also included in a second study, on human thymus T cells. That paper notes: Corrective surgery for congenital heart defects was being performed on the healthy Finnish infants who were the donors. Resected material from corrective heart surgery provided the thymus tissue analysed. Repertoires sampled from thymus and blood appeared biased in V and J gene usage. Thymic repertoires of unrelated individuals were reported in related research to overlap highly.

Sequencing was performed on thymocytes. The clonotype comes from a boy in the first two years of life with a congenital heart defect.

The CDR3 region is CASSLSRGQSGGDYNEQFF. CDR3 nucleotides: TGTGCCAGCAGTTTATCTCGCGGACAAAGCGGGGGGGACTACAATGAGCAGTTCTTC. The V call is TRBV27, the J call TRBJ2-1; the match to TRBD2 covers 10 bases. The CDR3 contains 19 residues. V was pared by 0 bases and J by 3 bases, with 11 bases of the junction left unmatched. The germline V gene encodes CDR1 MNHEY and CDR2 SMNVEV (reference sequence).